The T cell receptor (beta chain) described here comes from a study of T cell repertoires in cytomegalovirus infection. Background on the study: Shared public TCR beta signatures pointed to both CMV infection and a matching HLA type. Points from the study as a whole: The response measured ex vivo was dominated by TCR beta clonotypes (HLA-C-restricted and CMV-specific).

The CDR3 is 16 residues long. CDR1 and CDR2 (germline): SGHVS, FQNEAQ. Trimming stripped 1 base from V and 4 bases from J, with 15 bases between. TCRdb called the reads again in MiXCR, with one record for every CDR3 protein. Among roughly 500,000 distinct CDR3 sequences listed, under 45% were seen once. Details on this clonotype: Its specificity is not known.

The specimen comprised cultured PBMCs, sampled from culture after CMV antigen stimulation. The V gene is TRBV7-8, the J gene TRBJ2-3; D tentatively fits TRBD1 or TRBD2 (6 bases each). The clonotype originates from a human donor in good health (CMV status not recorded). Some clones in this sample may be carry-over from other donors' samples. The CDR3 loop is CASSLDFWGAADTQYF. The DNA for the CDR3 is TGTGCCAGCAGCTTAGACTTTTGGGGGGCCGCAGATACGCAGTATTTT.